The present entry profiles one T cell receptor (beta chain) with its context. The germline V gene has CDR1 MGHRA and CDR2 YSYEKL. Trimming took off 3 bases at V and 12 bases at J, with 9 bases between the two ends. The CDR3 runs 11 residues. The sample comes from a study of shared clonotypes between healthy human individuals. Looking at the study overall: The composition of the donors was a couple of women and a few men aged 18 to 49.

This table comes from immunoSEQ multiplex PCR, and its TCRdb copy is limited to in-frame clones, with some not included. The sample lists about 2.4 million clones, approximately 93% occurring once. This clonotype was sampled from a man aged 18 to 29 in good health. Some clones in this sample may be carry-over from other donors' samples. Specimen: naive CD4+ T cells from PBMCs. Subset in this sample: CD45RA+ positively selected. The chain is built from TRBV4-1 and TRBJ2-1, with a weak D call TRBD1 (6 bases). The CDR3 DNA sequence: TGCGCCAGCAGCCAGTTGGGGGCGCAGTTCTTC. Translating gives CASSQLGAQFF.